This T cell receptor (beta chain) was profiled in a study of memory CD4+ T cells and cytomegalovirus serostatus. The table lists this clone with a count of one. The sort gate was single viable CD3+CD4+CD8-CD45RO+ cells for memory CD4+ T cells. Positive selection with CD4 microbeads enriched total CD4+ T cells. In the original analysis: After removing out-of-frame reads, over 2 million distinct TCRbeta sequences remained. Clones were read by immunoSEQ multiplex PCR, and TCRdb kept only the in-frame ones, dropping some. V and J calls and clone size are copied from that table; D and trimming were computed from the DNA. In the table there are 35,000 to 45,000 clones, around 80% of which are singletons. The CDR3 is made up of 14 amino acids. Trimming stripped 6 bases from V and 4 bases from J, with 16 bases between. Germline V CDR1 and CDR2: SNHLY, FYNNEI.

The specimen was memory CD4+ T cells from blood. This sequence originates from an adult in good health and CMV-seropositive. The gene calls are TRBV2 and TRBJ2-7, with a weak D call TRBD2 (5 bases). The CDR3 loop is CASRPREEGYEQYF. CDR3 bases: TGTGCCAGCAGGCCCCGGGAAGAAGGATACGAGCAGTACTTC.